Below, one T cell receptor beta chain is given with its context. The sample belongs to a study of blood T cell repertoires in COVID-19. Study-level background: Sites across the United States, Italy and Spain contributed samples from acute and convalescent COVID-19. Sources were T cells, B-cell-depleted T cells, or PBMCs; the material itself was cDNA or gDNA.

In Seattle, patients joined the study during active infection and were tracked longitudinally. Under the authors' procedure: Counts of nucleated cells, estimated from reference gene primer amplification, were obtained. The assay was immunoSEQ multiplex PCR, and TCRdb's table has in-frame clones only and misses some. V and J calls plus clone size are reproduced from that table; the DNA served to infer D and trimming. The table shows a few hundred thousand clones, with 70% to 90% occurring only once. Germline V CDR1 and CDR2: LGHDT, YNNKEL (reference sequence). Germline trimming cut 4 bases from V and 1 base from J; bases unmatched to any gene: 6. The CDR3 consists of 15 residues.

The specimen was peripheral blood. J is TRBJ2-5 and V is TRBV3-1 (or the pseudogene TRBV3-2); 7 positions agree with TRBD2. The TCR comes from a man aged 18 to 30 with COVID-19, enrolled during active disease. CDR3 region: CASSPSGTRQETQYF. The CDR3 bases are TGTGCCAGCAGCCCCAGCGGGACGCGCCAAGAGACCCAGTACTTC.